This TCR beta chain was recorded in a study of blood T cell repertoires in COVID-19. Before being deemed recovered, Cohort 3 donors had two negative PCRs, clearance, or symptom resolution. The germline gives CDR1 LNHDA, CDR2 SQIVND (reference sequence). Unmatched junction bases numbered 7, after V lost 8 bases and J lost 8 bases. The CDR3 contains 14 residues. Sequencing was performed with immunoSEQ multiplex PCR; in TCRdb, only in-frame clones are kept and a portion is missing. The sample includes roughly 290,000 clones, approximately 83% seen only once; the top ten take roughly 4%. The chain joins TRBV19 to TRBJ2-2; TRBD2 aligns across 11 bases. What was sequenced was PBMCs or T cells enriched from blood (not recorded which). This clonotype was sampled from a woman under 40 who had recovered from COVID-19. CDR3: CASYSGRDPGELFF. The CDR3 nucleotides read TGTGCCAGTTATAGCGGGAGGGATCCGGGGGAGCTGTTTTTT.